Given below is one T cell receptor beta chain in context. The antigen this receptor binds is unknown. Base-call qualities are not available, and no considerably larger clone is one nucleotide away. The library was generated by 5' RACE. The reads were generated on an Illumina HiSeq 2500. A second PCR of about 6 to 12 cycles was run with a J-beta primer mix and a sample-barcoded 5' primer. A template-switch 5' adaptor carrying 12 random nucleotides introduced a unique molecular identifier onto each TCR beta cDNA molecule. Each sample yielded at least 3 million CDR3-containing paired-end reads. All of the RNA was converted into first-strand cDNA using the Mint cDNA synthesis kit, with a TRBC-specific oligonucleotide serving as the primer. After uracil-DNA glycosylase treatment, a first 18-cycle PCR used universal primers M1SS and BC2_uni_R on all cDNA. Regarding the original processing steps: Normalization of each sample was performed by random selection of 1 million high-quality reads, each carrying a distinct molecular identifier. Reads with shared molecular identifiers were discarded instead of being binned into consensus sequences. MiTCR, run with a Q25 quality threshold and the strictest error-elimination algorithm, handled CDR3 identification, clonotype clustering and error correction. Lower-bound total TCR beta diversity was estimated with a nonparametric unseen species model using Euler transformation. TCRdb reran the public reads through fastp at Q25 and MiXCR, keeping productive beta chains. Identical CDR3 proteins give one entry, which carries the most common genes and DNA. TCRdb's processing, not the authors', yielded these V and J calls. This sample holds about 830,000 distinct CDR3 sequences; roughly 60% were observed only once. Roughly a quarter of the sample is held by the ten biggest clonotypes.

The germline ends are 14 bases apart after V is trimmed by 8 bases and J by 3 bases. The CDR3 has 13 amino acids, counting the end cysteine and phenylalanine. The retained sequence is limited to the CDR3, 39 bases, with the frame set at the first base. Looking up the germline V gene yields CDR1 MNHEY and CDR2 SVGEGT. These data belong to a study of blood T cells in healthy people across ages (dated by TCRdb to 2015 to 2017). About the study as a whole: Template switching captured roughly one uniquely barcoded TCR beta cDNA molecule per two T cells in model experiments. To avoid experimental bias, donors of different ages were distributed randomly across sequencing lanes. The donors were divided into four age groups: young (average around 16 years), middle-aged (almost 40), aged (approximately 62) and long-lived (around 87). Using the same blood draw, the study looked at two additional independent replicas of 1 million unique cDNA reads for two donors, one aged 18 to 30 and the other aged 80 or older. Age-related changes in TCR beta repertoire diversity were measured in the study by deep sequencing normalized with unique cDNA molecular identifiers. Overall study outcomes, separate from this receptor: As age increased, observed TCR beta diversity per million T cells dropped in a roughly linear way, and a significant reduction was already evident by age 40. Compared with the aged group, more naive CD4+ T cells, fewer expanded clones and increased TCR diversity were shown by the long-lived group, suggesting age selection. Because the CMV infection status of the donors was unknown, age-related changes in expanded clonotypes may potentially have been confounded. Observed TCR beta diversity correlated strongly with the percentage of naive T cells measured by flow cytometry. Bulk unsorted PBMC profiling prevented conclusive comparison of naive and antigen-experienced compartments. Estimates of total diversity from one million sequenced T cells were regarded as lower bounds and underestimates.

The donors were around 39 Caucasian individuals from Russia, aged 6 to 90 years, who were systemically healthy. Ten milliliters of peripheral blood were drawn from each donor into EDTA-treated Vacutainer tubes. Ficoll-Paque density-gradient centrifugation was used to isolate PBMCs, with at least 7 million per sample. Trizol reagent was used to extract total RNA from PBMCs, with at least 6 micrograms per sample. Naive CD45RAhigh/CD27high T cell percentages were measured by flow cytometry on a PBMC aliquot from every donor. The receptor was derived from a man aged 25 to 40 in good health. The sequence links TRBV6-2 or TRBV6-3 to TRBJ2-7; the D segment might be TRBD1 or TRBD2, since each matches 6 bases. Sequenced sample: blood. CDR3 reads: CASGPGANYEQYF. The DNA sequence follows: TGTGCCAGCGGTCCGGGGGCTAACTACGAGCAGTACTTC.